The source of this T cell receptor beta chain is a study of T cell repertoires in cytomegalovirus infection. As for the study in general: TCR beta signatures that were public indicated CMV infection and matching HLA type. Points from the study as a whole: The study found HLA-C-restricted CMV-specific TCR beta clonotypes dominating the ex vivo response. Cumulative frequency of public TCR beta families picked out carriers of CMV plus the relevant HLA.

This clonotype was seen more than once but under ten times. Its antigen is unknown. MiXCR, run by TCRdb on the reads, gives a single entry per CDR3 protein. The sample lists 650,000 to 900,000 distinct CDR3 sequences; 30% to 35% were seen once. The source is a human donor in good health (CMV status not recorded). Some clones in this sample may be carry-over from other donors' samples. Sequences were derived from cultured CD8+ T cells from PBMCs, sampled from culture after CMV antigen stimulation.

CDR3 sequence: CASSLAVANYGYTF. In nucleotides, the CDR3 is TGTGCCAGCAGTTTAGCGGTAGCTAACTATGGCTACACCTTC. The chain employs TRBV27 and TRBJ1-2, with D unclear. Looked up from germline, CDR1 is MNHEY and CDR2 is SMNVEV (reference sequence). This CDR3 has 14 amino acids. V dropped 2 bases and J dropped 0 bases, with 7 bases sitting between them.